A single sample gave rise to the 30 T cell receptor beta chains below, sequenced in a study of blood T cells in healthy people across ages. The use of a sample-barcoded 5' primer and a J-beta primer mix characterized a second PCR of roughly 7 to 11 cycles. TCRdb fed the 5' RACE reads into MiXCR, producing one record per CDR3 protein. The profile shows 1.8 million or so distinct CDR3 sequences, approximately 40% of them singletons. The sequenced sample consisted of blood. The receptors derive from a human donor in good health.

The chain has TRBV2 and TRBJ2-1; 12 bases align to TRBD2. CDR1 and CDR2 (germline): SNHLY, FYNNEI. CDR3 length equals 16 residues. V lost 6 bases to trimming and J lost 9 bases; unmatched junction nucleotides: 12. The CDR3: CASSRGLAGTVSEQFF. The CDR3 bases are TGTGCCAGCAGCCGCGGACTAGCGGGGACGGTGAGTGAGCAGTTCTTC.

The chain carries TRBV7-2 and TRBJ2-5, with 10 bases identical to TRBD2. The CDR3 totals 14 residues. CDR1 and CDR2 (germline): SGHTA, FQGNSA. V trimming: 4 bases; J trimming: 5 bases; junction bases outside the gene matches: 4. CDR3 loop: CASSSPTSGETQYF. In DNA form, the CDR3 reads TGTGCCAGCAGCTCGCCGACTAGCGGGGAGACCCAGTACTTC.

The CDR3 nucleotides read TGTGCCAGCAGGGGACGCGGTCCAGATACGCAGTATTTT. Amino acid sequence: CASRGRGPDTQYF. This chain uses TRBV19 with TRBJ2-3; D perhaps matches TRBD1 (6 bases). This CDR3 comprises 13 residues. V was trimmed by 9 bases and J by 4 bases, leaving 14 bases between them. Germline loops: CDR1 LNHDA, CDR2 SQIVND (reference sequence).

This clonotype turned up a few times. This sequence joins TRBV10-3 and TRBJ2-1; the match to TRBD2 covers 10 bases. Germline lookup yields CDR1 ENHRY and CDR2 SYGVKD. This CDR3 has 15 residues. The ends lost 6 bases at V and 6 bases at J; junction bases unmatched: 8. CDR3 sequence reads: CAISLFTSGVNEQFF. CDR3 bases: TGTGCCATCAGCCTGTTTACTAGCGGGGTCAATGAGCAGTTCTTC.

The genes are TRBV5-1 and TRBJ2-1; D not certain. Trimming shortened V by 3 bases and J by 5 bases, and 21 bases separated the two germline ends. CDR3 size: 17 residues. Germline V gene data show CDR1 as SGHRS and CDR2 as YFSETQ. The chain's CDR3 is CASSSEISSTMNNEQFF. In DNA form, the CDR3 reads TGCGCCAGCAGCTCCGAAATCAGCAGCACAATGAACAATGAGCAGTTCTTC.

Only a few counts were recorded for this clonotype. This CDR3 is CSVQGDRGQSSSGYTF. The CDR3 DNA reads TGCAGCGTTCAGGGGGACAGGGGGCAGTCATCGTCTGGCTACACCTTC. The V gene is TRBV29-1, the J gene TRBJ1-2; 12 bases agree with TRBD1. Losses at the gene ends were 5 bases for V and 7 bases for J; bases not matched to a gene: 14. Germline V gene sequence: CDR1 SQVTM, CDR2 ANQGSEA. This CDR3 has 16 amino acids.

J is TRBJ1-6 and V is TRBV10-3, with D possibly matching TRBD1 (5 bases). Trimming removed 10 bases from V and 0 bases from J, with 13 bases in between. The CDR3 covers 15 residues. Germline V CDR1 and CDR2: ENHRY, SYGVKD. CDR3 residues: CATYGGSSYNSPLHF. The CDR3 nucleotides are TGTGCCACCTACGGGGGGAGCTCCTATAATTCACCCCTCCACTTT.

This sequence joins TRBV6-7 and TRBJ2-4, with D possibly TRBD2 on 6 matching bases. TRBV6-7 is marked as an open reading frame, function uncertain. V lost 8 bases, J lost 3 bases, and 17 bases lay in between. The CDR3 sequence is 15 residues long. The CDR3 DNA reads TGTGCCAGCGCTGACTCACCCGGGGGCAAAAACATTCAGTACTTC. This sequence encodes CASADSPGGKNIQYF.

About this clonotype: This clone may be a read error of a much larger clone one base away. The J gene is TRBJ2-4, the V gene TRBV4-3; 11 bases map to TRBD1. The closer fit of TRBJ2-7 to the DNA end suggests the J call may be wrong. The CDR3 runs 14 residues. CDR1 is LGHNA and CDR2 is YSLEER in the germline V gene. CDR3 loop: CAGSQVGTGGEQYF. The CDR3 nucleotides are TGCGCCGGCAGCCAAGTGGGGACAGGGGGCGAGCAGTACTTC.

The table lists this clonotype with a few counts. The chain joins TRBV11-2 to TRBJ2-5; 10 bases are a match to TRBD2. Germline values: CDR1 SGHAT, CDR2 FQNNGV. J was trimmed by 5 bases and V by 5 bases; bases with no gene match: 11. The CDR3 runs to 16 residues. The CDR3 DNA reads as TGTGCCAGCAGCCCCTTAGCGGGGGGCCTCGACGAGACCCAGTACTTC. Translated, it gives CASSPLAGGLDETQYF.

The chain has TRBV10-3 and TRBJ1-2; D not resolved. Trimming pared 7 bases from V and 7 bases from J, leaving 16 bases between. The CDR3 covers 13 residues. CDR1 and CDR2 (germline): ENHRY, SYGVKD. DNA of the CDR3: TGTGCCATCAAGGCTTGGGGAGGTGGTGGCTACACCTTC. Translated: CAIKAWGGGGYTF.

This clonotype turned up a few times. The chain has TRBV7-9 and TRBJ2-1; a weak D match, TRBD1 (6 bases). Germline CDR1 reads SEHNR; CDR2 reads FQNEAQ (reference sequence). Trimming stripped 4 bases from V and 6 bases from J, with 16 bases between. The CDR3 is 15 amino acids. The CDR3 region is CASSSFALGGNEQFF. CDR3 DNA sequence: TGTGCCAGCAGCTCGTTCGCGTTAGGGGGCAATGAGCAGTTCTTC.

CDR3: CSANGGQRATNYGYTF. The CDR3 DNA follows: TGCAGTGCCAACGGGGGCCAGCGGGCCACTAACTATGGCTACACCTTC. The chain combines TRBV20-1 with TRBJ1-2, with D maybe TRBD1 (6 bases). V gave up 6 bases and J gave up 0 bases, with 20 bases separating them. The germline V gene encodes CDR1 DFQATT and CDR2 SNEGSKA (reference sequence). The CDR3 totals 16 residues.

This clonotype was counted between two and nine times. The V gene is TRBV28, the J gene TRBJ2-7; TRBD2 matches at 10 bases. The CDR3 is made up of 14 amino acids. V lost 5 bases to trimming and J lost 3 bases; unmatched junction nucleotides: 4. Germline loops: CDR1 MDHEN, CDR2 SYDVKM. The CDR3 here is CASSAGLADYEQYF. The DNA for the CDR3 is TGTGCCAGCAGTGCCGGACTAGCGGACTACGAGCAGTACTTC. Full variable domain (rest looked up from reference TRBV28 and TRBJ2-7): DVKVTQSSRYLVKRTGEKVFLECVQDMDHENMFWYRQDPGLGLRLIYFSYDVKMKEKGDIPEGYSVSREKKERFSLILESASTNQTSMYLCASSAGLADYEQYFGPGTRLTVT.

This clonotype was detected only a few times. The genes are TRBV28 and TRBJ2-1, with D possibly TRBD2 on 7 matching bases. Germline-derived CDR1 and CDR2 are MDHEN and SYDVKM. This CDR3 spans 16 amino acids. Trimming pared 6 bases from V and 7 bases from J, leaving 22 bases between. The CDR3 loop is CASSRTVGRGQNEQFF. The CDR3 coding sequence is TGTGCCAGCAGCCGCACGGTTGGGCGGGGGCAAAATGAGCAGTTCTTC.

A few counts support this clonotype. The gene calls are TRBV20-1 and TRBJ2-1; D gene ambiguous. The J call may be incorrect, as the DNA end agrees better with TRBJ2-7. The germline CDR1 and CDR2 sequences are DFQATT and SNEGSKA (reference sequence). The CDR3 is 14 amino acids. The CDR3 loop reads CSAISASSYNEQYF. In DNA form, the CDR3 reads TGCAGTGCTATTTCGGCGAGCTCCTACAATGAGCAGTACTTC.

Note on this clonotype: The junction differs from germline at one of its ends, possibly a read error. The chain combines TRBV24-1 with TRBJ2-3; D unresolved. CDR1 is KGHDR and CDR2 is SFDVKD in the germline V gene. The CDR3 extends over 14 amino acids. CDR3 sequence reads: CATSGLSSTDTQYF. The CDR3 nucleotides read TGTGCCACCAGTGGTTTGAGCAGCACAGATACGCAGTATTTT.

The chain links TRBV12-3 or TRBV12-4 to TRBJ2-1; D not certain. CDR3 length: 13 amino acids. V lost 3 bases to trimming and J lost 3 bases, with 6 bases between them. The CDR3 here is CASSFLGYNEQFF. The CDR3 nucleotides read TGTGCCAGCAGTTTTCTGGGCTACAATGAGCAGTTCTTC.

The DNA of the CDR3 is TGCGCCAGCAGCCAAGATTGGGATCTCTTGACGGGGGGCTACAATGAGCAGTTCTTC. Encoded protein: CASSQDWDLLTGGYNEQFF. This chain uses TRBV4-3 with TRBJ2-1; 7 nucleotides match TRBD2. CDR3 length: 19 amino acids. Germline V gene data show CDR1 as LGHNA and CDR2 as YSLEER. The V gene end was trimmed by 0 bases and the J gene end by 3 bases; junction bases not matched to a gene: 14.

Notes on this clonotype: The junction departs from germline at one end; a sequencing error may be responsible. V gene TRBV2 combines with J gene TRBJ2-1, with 14 bases identical to TRBD2. This CDR3 has 18 amino acids. CDR1 is SNHLY, CDR2 FYNNEI, per germline. The CDR3 loop reads CTSSGGRTSGGPYNEQFF. Here the CDR3 DNA reads TGTACCAGCAGTGGTGGGAGGACTAGCGGGGGGCCGTACAATGAGCAGTTCTTC.

The V gene is TRBV12-3 or TRBV12-4, the J gene TRBJ2-2, with D uncertain. CDR3 length equals 15 residues. With 5 bases removed from V and 2 bases from J, the gap between germline ends came to 12 bases. The CDR3, as DNA: TGTGCCAGCAGTGTCGATTGGGTTAACACCGGGGAGCTGTTTTTT. The encoded protein is CASSVDWVNTGELFF.

This clonotype was seen a few times. V gene TRBV5-1 combines with J gene TRBJ1-2, with D unresolved. Trimming cost V 5 bases and J 10 bases, with 18 bases left between them. The CDR3 has 13 amino acids. Germline V gives CDR1 SGHRS, CDR2 YFSETQ. The CDR3 DNA is TGCGCCAGCAGTTATCGGACCGACACTTTCTACACCTTC. Translated: CASSYRTDTFYTF.

This clonotype was recorded a few times. The chain recombines TRBV5-1 with TRBJ2-3; D might be TRBD1 or TRBD2, each matching 6 bases. The CDR3 sequence is 15 residues long. Germline CDR1 and CDR2: SGHRS and YFSETQ. V gave up 4 bases and J gave up 6 bases, with 18 bases separating them. CDR3 loop: CASSPPGATRDTQYF. The CDR3 DNA is TGCGCCAGCAGCCCGCCGGGGGCGACCAGGGATACGCAGTATTTT.

This chain links TRBV2 with TRBJ2-3, with 7 positions matching TRBD2. Germline trimming cut 6 bases from V and 6 bases from J; bases unmatched to any gene: 12. This CDR3 is built from 15 residues. Germline CDR1 SNHLY, CDR2 FYNNEI. The CDR3 spells CASRLRLAGKDTQYF. CDR3 DNA sequence: TGTGCCAGCAGATTACGACTAGCAGGAAAGGATACGCAGTATTTT. Full variable domain (rest looked up from reference TRBV2 and TRBJ2-3): EPEVTQTPSHQVTQMGQEVILRCVPISNHLYFYWYRQILGQKVEFLVSFYNNEISEKSEIFDDQFSVERPDGSNFTLKIRSTKLEDSAMYFCASRLRLAGKDTQYFGPGTRLTVL.

This clonotype was seen once. V and J are TRBV16 and TRBJ1-2, with TRBD1 matching 8 bases. Trimming at V came to 4 bases and at J to 7 bases, leaving 8 bases not matched to a gene. The length of the CDR3 is 14 residues. From germline, CDR1 is KGHSY and CDR2 FQNENV. The CDR3 nucleotides are TGTGCCAGCAGCCGCCAGACAGGGGAAGGTGGCTACACCTTC. It translates to CASSRQTGEGGYTF.

The rearrangement links TRBV6-2 or TRBV6-3 to TRBJ2-7, with D tentatively TRBD2 (5 bases). The germline V gene has CDR1 MNHEY and CDR2 SVGEGT. V dropped 2 bases and J dropped 4 bases, with 15 bases sitting between them. The CDR3 loop spans 15 amino acids. The CDR3, as DNA: TGTGCCAGCAGTTACGATTCGGGATCTTCTTACGAGCAGTACTTC. It codes for CASSYDSGSSYEQYF.

J is TRBJ1-5 and V is TRBV20-1; D possibly corresponds to TRBD1 (6 bases). CDR3 length: 15 amino acids. The V and J ends lost 6 bases and 7 bases respectively, with 22 bases between them. Germline values: CDR1 DFQATT, CDR2 SNEGSKA (reference sequence). Here the CDR3 DNA reads TGCAGTGCCCAGGGAGGACAGAAAAGAGGACAGCCCCAGCATTTT. This gives the protein CSAQGGQKRGQPQHF.

Of note for this clonotype: Compared with germline, one end of the junction differs, possibly owing to a read error. The chain couples TRBV28 to TRBJ1-2, with D hard to call. Per germline, CDR1 MDHEN and CDR2 SYDVKM. This CDR3 is built from 14 residues. CDR3 nucleotide sequence: TGTGCCAGCAGTCCTAGGCCCTCCTGCTATGGCTGCACCTTC. This sequence encodes CASSPRPSCYGCTF.

This clonotype is deemed medium-sized. V usage is TRBV7-9 and J usage is TRBJ2-7; 9 bases map to TRBD1. V lost 6 bases and J lost 1; bases outside the gene matches: 4. The CDR3 contains 14 residues. The germline V gene has CDR1 SEHNR and CDR2 FQNEAQ (reference sequence). The CDR3 DNA is TGTGCCAGCAGGTCCGGGACAGGGTCCTACGAGCAGTACTTC. Translation: CASRSGTGSYEQYF. Combining the CDR3 with reference TRBV7-9 and TRBJ2-7 gives the whole variable domain DTGVSQNPRHKITKRGQNVTFRCDPISEHNRLYWYRQTLGQGPEFLTYFQNEAQLEKSRLLSDRFSAERPKGSFSTLEIQRTEQGDSAMYLCASRSGTGSYEQYFGPGTRLTVT.

The V and J genes are TRBV5-1 and TRBJ1-1; D not resolved. Germline CDR1 and CDR2: SGHRS and YFSETQ. V was pared by 0 bases and J by 12 bases, with 15 bases between. This CDR3 spans 13 amino acids. CDR3 in DNA: TGCGCCAGCAGCTTGGGAGGACTGAACGAAACTTTCTTT. It is translated as CASSLGGLNETFF.